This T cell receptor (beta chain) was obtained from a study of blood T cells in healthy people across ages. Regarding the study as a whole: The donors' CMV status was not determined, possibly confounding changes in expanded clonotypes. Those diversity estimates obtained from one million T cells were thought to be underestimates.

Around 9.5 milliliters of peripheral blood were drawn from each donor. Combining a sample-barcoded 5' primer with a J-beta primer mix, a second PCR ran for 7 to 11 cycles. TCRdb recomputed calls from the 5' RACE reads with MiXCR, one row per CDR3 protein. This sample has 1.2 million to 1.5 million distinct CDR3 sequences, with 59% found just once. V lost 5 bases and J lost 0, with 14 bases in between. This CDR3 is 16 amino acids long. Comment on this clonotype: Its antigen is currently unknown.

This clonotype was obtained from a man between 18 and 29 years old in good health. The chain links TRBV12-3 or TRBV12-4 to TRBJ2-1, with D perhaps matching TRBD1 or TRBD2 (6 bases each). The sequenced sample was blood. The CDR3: CASSVWGASSYNEQFF. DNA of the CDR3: TGTGCCAGCAGTGTTTGGGGGGCGAGCTCCTACAATGAGCAGTTCTTC.